Listed here are 12 T cell receptor beta chains from one sample, sequenced in a study of blood T cells in healthy people across ages. It was with a sample-barcoded 5' primer and a J-beta primer mix that a second PCR of roughly 6 to 12 cycles was run. TCRdb re-called the 5' RACE reads with MiXCR, one entry per CDR3 protein. The table has hundreds of thousands of distinct CDR3 sequences, approximately 21% seen once. Sequenced input: blood. The origin of the receptors is a man aged 65 to 85 in good health.

The V and J genes are TRBV7-2 and TRBJ1-5; D may be TRBD1 (6 bases). The CDR3 runs 16 residues. The germline CDR1 and CDR2 sequences are SGHTA and FQGNSA. Trimming cost V 5 bases and J 6 bases, with 20 bases left between them. The CDR3 region is CASSPRGGGLGQPQHF. The CDR3 region has the DNA TGTGCCAGCAGCCCAAGAGGGGGGGGCCTCGGTCAGCCCCAGCATTTT.

The table lists this clonotype with a few counts. The chain recombines TRBV15 with TRBJ2-7, with D hard to call. CDR3 size: 14 residues. V lost 3 bases and J 3 bases, leaving 12 bases between the germline ends. The germline gives CDR1 LNHNV, CDR2 YYDKDF (reference sequence). The CDR3 spells CATSSARSGYEQYF. The CDR3 coding sequence is TGTGCCACCAGCAGTGCCCGTTCAGGCTACGAGCAGTACTTC.

This clonotype was seen only a few times. CDR3 DNA sequence: TGTGCCAGCAGTTTCGATCGGAAACGCCAGGGTATGGACAATGAGCAGTTCTTC. Translating it yields CASSFDRKRQGMDNEQFF. The chain links TRBV28 to TRBJ2-1; D perhaps matches TRBD1 (5 bases). This CDR3 is built from 18 residues. Germline V lookup: CDR1 MDHEN, CDR2 SYDVKM. The V and J ends lost 3 bases and 5 bases respectively, with 23 bases between them.

This clonotype has a handful of counts. The chain employs TRBV2 and TRBJ2-7; 12 nucleotides agree with TRBD1. The ends lost 7 bases at V and 4 bases at J; junction bases unmatched: 8. Germline V lookup: CDR1 SNHLY, CDR2 FYNNEI. The CDR3 has 15 residues. The CDR3 region has the DNA TGTGCCAGCATGTCATCGGGACAGGGGGCTTACGAGCAGTACGTC. This sequence encodes CASMSSGQGAYEQYV.

This chain connects TRBV12-3 or TRBV12-4 to TRBJ1-6; possibly TRBD1 for D (5 bases). The V and J ends lost 6 bases and 7 bases respectively, with 16 bases between them. This CDR3 has 15 residues. The CDR3 sequence is CASRYKTVGNSPLHF. CDR3 in DNA: TGTGCCAGCAGATACAAGACAGTGGGAAATTCACCCCTCCACTTT.

The chain has TRBV3-1 and TRBJ2-4, with D perhaps matching TRBD2 (5 bases). Looked up from germline, CDR1 is LGHDT and CDR2 is YNNKEL (reference sequence). This CDR3 region has 17 residues. V was shortened by 7 bases and J by 0 bases, with 19 bases between the two germline ends. CDR3 residues: CASIQTQRELAKNIQYF. CDR3 coding DNA: TGTGCCAGCATCCAGACCCAGAGGGAGTTAGCCAAAAACATTCAGTACTTC.

The CDR3 loop reads CASSLVAGRPGFEQFF. CDR3 DNA: TGTGCCAGCAGCTTAGTAGCAGGACGGCCCGGGTTTGAGCAGTTCTTC. The chain has TRBV11-2 and TRBJ2-1; D is ambiguous. Trimming took off 1 base at V and 9 bases at J, with 19 bases between the two ends. Germline lookup yields CDR1 SGHAT and CDR2 FQNNGV. This CDR3 comprises 16 residues. Drawing the rest from reference TRBV11-2 and TRBJ2-1, the complete variable domain is EAGVAQSPRYKIIEKRQSVAFWCNPISGHATLYWYQQILGQGPKLLIQFQNNGVVDDSQLPKDRFSAERLKGVDSTLKIQPAKLEDSAVYLCASSLVAGRPGFEQFFGPGTRLTVL.

This clonotype occurred a few times. V is TRBV11-2 and J is TRBJ2-3, with a tentative D call TRBD2 (5 bases). The CDR3 is made up of 14 amino acids. V was pared by 4 bases and J by 0 bases, with 8 bases between. Germline lookup yields CDR1 SGHAT and CDR2 FQNNGV. The CDR3 protein is CASSWEISTDTQYF. The CDR3 bases are TGTGCCAGCAGCTGGGAGATAAGCACAGATACGCAGTATTTT.

The sample holds many counts of this clonotype. The V call is TRBV4-1, the J call TRBJ1-4; D is unresolved. The CDR3 sequence is 13 residues long. Germline loops: CDR1 MGHRA, CDR2 YSYEKL. V was trimmed by 0 bases and J by 11 bases, leaving 10 bases between them. CDR3 in amino acids: CASSQDIGDKLFF. The CDR3 bases are TGCGCCAGCAGCCAAGATATCGGGGATAAACTGTTTTTT.

This clonotype was picked up a small number of times. The CDR3 spells CASSARDRGRIEKLFF. The CDR3 DNA sequence: TGTGCCAGCAGTGCCCGAGACAGGGGGCGGATTGAAAAACTGTTTTTT. The chain couples TRBV25-1 to TRBJ1-4, with 10 bases fitting TRBD1. Trimming cost V 4 bases and J 7 bases; bases outside gene matches: 9. The CDR3 has 16 residues. Germline CDR1 reads MGHDK; CDR2 reads SYGVNS.

V is TRBV25-1 and J is TRBJ1-5, with D possibly matching TRBD1 (6 bases). The CDR3 is made up of 14 amino acids. The germline CDR1 and CDR2 sequences are MGHDK and SYGVNS. In DNA form, the CDR3 reads TGTGTCGGCAGTGATGGGGGCGGCAATCAGCCCCAGCATTTT. Its translation: CVGSDGGGNQPQHF.

There are a few counts of this clonotype. The rearrangement joins TRBV2 to TRBJ1-1, with 7 bases identical to TRBD1. This CDR3 region has 15 residues. Germline CDR1 SNHLY, CDR2 FYNNEI. After removal of 6 bases from V and 1 base from J, the junction contained 8 bases not matched to a gene. The CDR3 region has the DNA TGTGCCAGCAGCCGGGACAGTGGGGGGAACACTGAAGCTTTCTTT. Translating gives CASSRDSGGNTEAFF.